This T cell receptor (beta chain) emerged from a study of shared clonotypes between healthy human individuals. About the study: Per-donor plates numbered three CD4 naive, three CD4 memory, two CD8 naive and one CD8 memory. Points from the study as a whole: Sorted-subset sequencing was shown by rarefaction to be incomplete despite large depth.

About this clone itself: Antigen: not known.

The V end was cut by 3 bases, the J end by 4 bases, with 24 bases between. Germline V gene sequence: CDR1 MGHRA, CDR2 YSYEKL. CDR3 length: 18 residues. Selected positively for CCR7 and CD45RO-negative, naive CD8 cells excluded terminally differentiated effector memory CD45RA+ cells. The genomic DNA of each subset was split evenly across several immunoSEQ plates. In the authors' methods: Junction-only sequences without quality scores came from ImmunoSEQ, so filtering differed. Clones were read by immunoSEQ multiplex PCR, and TCRdb kept only the in-frame ones, dropping some. The DNA gave D and trimming, while V, J and clone size come from that table. This sample has about 2 million clones; over 85% occur once, and the top ten carry about 1.1%.

V gene TRBV4-1 combines with J gene TRBJ2-5; tentative D call: TRBD2 (5 bases). Sequences were obtained from naive CD8+ T cells sorted from blood. This clonotype was sampled from a young man in good health. CDR3 nucleotide sequence: TGCGCCAGCAGCCATGAACTAGGAGTAGCAGACGGTGGAGAGACCCAGTACTTC. It yields the protein CASSHELGVADGGETQYF.